The 18 T cell receptor beta chains below come from one sample, sequenced in a study of blood T cell repertoires in COVID-19. Produced via immunoSEQ multiplex PCR; TCRdb's table is partial and in-frame only. The sample consists of 50,000 or so clones, roughly 90% of them appearing once. Specimen: peripheral blood. These receptors were taken from a woman older than 75 with acute or convalescent COVID-19.

In nucleotides, the CDR3 is TGCGCCAGCAGCCCTGGGACTAGCGGTGGCACCAAAAACATTCAGTACTTC. This codes for CASSPGTSGGTKNIQYF. The V and J genes are TRBV4-3 and TRBJ2-4, with 11 bases aligning to TRBD2. The V gene's germline CDR1 is LGHNA and CDR2 YSLEER. This CDR3 comprises 17 residues. J was trimmed by 2 bases and V by 4 bases; bases with no gene match: 7.

The chain employs TRBV5-1 and TRBJ2-3, with 7 bases lining up with TRBD2. The germline CDR1 and CDR2 sequences are SGHRS and YFSETQ. The junction had 6 bases not matched to a gene; V was cut back by 3 bases and J by 2 bases. This CDR3 is built from 15 residues. The CDR3 coding sequence is TGCGCCAGCAGCTCAATCACTAGCGCCACAGATACGCAGTATTTT. This sequence encodes CASSSITSATDTQYF.

The chain uses TRBV4-1 and TRBJ1-3, with D possibly matching TRBD1 (6 bases). Germline V gives CDR1 MGHRA, CDR2 YSYEKL. The CDR3 is 16 amino acids. V was pared by 0 bases and J by 9 bases, with 18 bases between. CDR3 in amino acids: CASSQDPQGREGTIYF. The CDR3 DNA reads as TGCGCCAGCAGCCAAGATCCACAGGGCAGGGAGGGCACCATATATTTT.

The chain carries TRBV24-1 and TRBJ2-3; tentative D call: TRBD1 (5 bases). Germline-derived CDR1 and CDR2 are KGHDR and SFDVKD. The CDR3 extends over 15 amino acids. V was pared by 3 bases and J by 2 bases, with 11 bases between. CDR3 amino acids: CATSDLGAHTDTQYF. CDR3 in DNA: TGTGCCACCAGTGATCTAGGGGCGCACACAGATACGCAGTATTTT.

The genes are TRBV29-1 and TRBJ2-5, with D tentatively TRBD2 (6 bases). This CDR3 is built from 15 residues. Trimming shortened V by 4 bases and J by 2 bases, and 17 bases separated the two germline ends. Germline-derived CDR1 and CDR2 are SQVTM and ANQGSEA. The CDR3, as DNA: TGCAGCGTTGGGCTAGCGAGAGATGTACAAGAGACCCAGTACTTC. It encodes CSVGLARDVQETQYF.

The chain recombines TRBV19 with TRBJ2-2, with 7 positions matching TRBD1. Germline trimming cut 4 bases from V and 3 bases from J; bases unmatched to any gene: 2. There are 14 residues in the CDR3. Germline CDR1 LNHDA, CDR2 SQIVND (reference sequence). This chain's CDR3 is CASSSTGDTGELFF. DNA for the CDR3: TGTGCCAGTAGTAGTACAGGGGACACCGGGGAGCTGTTTTTT.

The V gene is TRBV7-2, the J gene TRBJ2-1; 8 nucleotides line up with TRBD2. This CDR3 region has 14 residues. J lost 7 bases, V lost 2 bases, and 4 bases had no gene match. CDR1 is SGHTA, CDR2 FQGNSA, per germline. CDR3 bases: TGTGCCAGCAGCTTAAGGGAGCGGGGGAATGAGCAGTTCTTC. Its protein is CASSLRERGNEQFF. The variable domain in full, completed from reference TRBV7-2 and TRBJ2-1, reads GAGVSQSPSNKVTEKGKDVELRCDPISGHTALYWYRQSLGQGLEFLIYFQGNSAPDKSGLPSDRFSAERTGGSVSTLTIQRTQQEDSAVYLCASSLRERGNEQFFGPGTRLTVL.

The chain uses TRBV5-6 and TRBJ1-2, with a possible D match to TRBD1 (5 bases). Per germline, CDR1 SGHDT and CDR2 YYEEEE. V was clipped by 0 bases and J by 8 bases, with 29 bases between them. The CDR3 length is 19 residues. The CDR3 is CASSLAKYGAKDGVGGYTF. DNA for the CDR3: TGTGCCAGCAGCTTGGCTAAATATGGGGCCAAGGATGGGGTTGGCGGCTACACCTTC.

V is TRBV6-5 and J is TRBJ2-5; no definite D call. Germline CDR1 is MNHEY and CDR2 is SVGAGI. Trimming left V 10 bases short and J 4 bases short, with 7 bases between. This CDR3 contains 10 residues. CDR3 sequence reads: CATKRETQYF. The CDR3 DNA follows: TGTGCCACCAAGCGAGAGACCCAGTACTTC.

The gene calls are TRBV19 and TRBJ2-1, with D maybe TRBD2 (5 bases). Per the germline V gene, CDR1 is LNHDA and CDR2 is SQIVND (reference sequence). The ends were cut back, 3 bases at V and 5 bases at J, with 14 bases in the middle. This CDR3 is 15 amino acids long. The chain's CDR3 is CASSIPSGRNNEQFF. CDR3 bases: TGTGCCAGTAGTATCCCCAGCGGACGTAACAATGAGCAGTTCTTC.

This chain joins TRBV11-3 and TRBJ2-5; D perhaps matches TRBD2 (5 bases). The length of the CDR3 is 10 residues. Germline V lookup: CDR1 SGHNT, CDR2 YENEEA. Between the trimmed V and J ends, which lost 8 bases and 7 bases, there was a span of 8 bases. The CDR3 loop reads CASSGGTQYF. The CDR3 coding sequence is TGTGCCAGCTCTGGAGGGACCCAGTACTTC.

The chain combines TRBV11-3 with TRBJ2-5; 11 positions agree with TRBD2. This CDR3 is built from 19 residues. Per germline, CDR1 SGHNT and CDR2 YENEEA. V gave up 5 bases and J gave up 1 base; unmatched junction bases: 15. The CDR3 region is CASSIVVGGTSGSQETQYF. CDR3 in DNA: TGTGCCAGCAGCATCGTAGTCGGAGGTACTAGCGGGAGCCAAGAGACCCAGTACTTC.

J is TRBJ2-7 and V is TRBV6-5, with D possibly matching TRBD2 (6 bases). V dropped 4 bases and J dropped 6 bases, with 22 bases sitting between them. The V gene's germline CDR1 is MNHEY and CDR2 SVGAGI. The length of the CDR3 is 16 residues. The CDR3 region is CASSSNPSPSVVEQYF. The CDR3 DNA follows: TGTGCCAGCAGTTCTAACCCCTCGCCTAGCGTGGTCGAGCAGTACTTC.

In DNA, the CDR3 is TGCGCCAGCAGCTTGGGAGGGGGTTACCAAGAGACCCAGTACTTC. It encodes CASSLGGGYQETQYF. The chain employs TRBV5-1 and TRBJ2-5, with D tentatively TRBD1 (6 bases). In germline, CDR1 is SGHRS, CDR2 YFSETQ. The length of the CDR3 is 15 residues. The V gene lost 0 bases and the J gene lost 0 bases, with 9 bases spanning the gap.

The J gene is TRBJ2-7, the V gene TRBV5-4, with D unresolved. CDR3 size: 13 residues. The germline gives CDR1 SGHNT, CDR2 YYREEE (reference sequence). V dropped 4 bases and J dropped 0 bases, with 8 bases sitting between them. CDR3 in DNA: TGTGCCAGCAGCACGAGTAGCTCCTACGAGCAGTACTTC. It specifies CASSTSSSYEQYF.

This clone was picked up one time. This chain connects TRBV5-6 to TRBJ1-1; D is perhaps TRBD1 (5 bases). CDR1 SGHDT and CDR2 YYEEEE come from the germline V gene. CDR3 length: 17 residues. Trimming took off 1 base at V and 2 bases at J, with 18 bases between the two ends. The CDR3 spells CASSLRAVAGLNTEAFF. As DNA, the CDR3 is TGTGCCAGCAGCTTGCGGGCCGTCGCAGGGCTTAACACTGAAGCTTTCTTT.

V usage is TRBV9 and J usage is TRBJ2-2, with a possible D match to TRBD1 (5 bases). V shed 0 bases and J shed 5 bases, with 20 bases lying between them. Germline CDR1 reads SGDLS; CDR2 reads YYNGEE. The CDR3 has 18 amino acids. CDR3 amino acids: CASSVAAGPGKGTGELFF. CDR3 bases: TGTGCCAGCAGCGTAGCAGCAGGGCCAGGAAAAGGGACCGGGGAGCTGTTTTTT.

This clone was seen only once. This chain joins TRBV21-1 and TRBJ2-5; the table's TRBD2 call for D was not verified on the DNA. TRBV21-1 is a pseudogene. This CDR3 is built from 13 residues. CDR3 sequence: CAVRTSMQETQYF. CDR3 coding DNA: TGCGCAGTACGGACTAGTATGCAAGAGACCCAGTACTTC.